Sequencing of this TCR beta chain was carried out in a study of T cell responses to AZD1222 COVID-19 vaccine. Regarding the study as a whole: Baseline testing showed seropositivity in only a handful of AZD1222 recipients. Regions left unmutated in variants are reportedly the target of nearly half of spike-specific TCRs. Spike-spanning, vaccine-associated CD4 TCRs were dominant at 160-218 and 743-854.

Profiled with immunoSEQ multiplex PCR; TCRdb holds only in-frame clones, not every one. This sample yields 100,000 to 150,000 clones, of which about 90% are seen a single time; 1.5% to 2% belongs to the top ten. On this clone itself: The antigen remains unidentified.

Trimming pared 8 bases from V and 4 bases from J, leaving 14 bases between. Germline lookup yields CDR1 LNHDA and CDR2 SQIVND (reference sequence). The CDR3 loop spans 13 amino acids. The specimen comprised peripheral blood, sampled 28 days after the second AZD1222 dose. The chain couples TRBV19 to TRBJ1-2, with D unclear. This receptor was obtained from an adult who received the AZD1222 COVID-19 vaccine. CDR3 residues: CASDEDGSYGYTF. The CDR3 DNA reads TGTGCCAGTGATGAGGACGGGAGCTATGGCTACACCTTC.